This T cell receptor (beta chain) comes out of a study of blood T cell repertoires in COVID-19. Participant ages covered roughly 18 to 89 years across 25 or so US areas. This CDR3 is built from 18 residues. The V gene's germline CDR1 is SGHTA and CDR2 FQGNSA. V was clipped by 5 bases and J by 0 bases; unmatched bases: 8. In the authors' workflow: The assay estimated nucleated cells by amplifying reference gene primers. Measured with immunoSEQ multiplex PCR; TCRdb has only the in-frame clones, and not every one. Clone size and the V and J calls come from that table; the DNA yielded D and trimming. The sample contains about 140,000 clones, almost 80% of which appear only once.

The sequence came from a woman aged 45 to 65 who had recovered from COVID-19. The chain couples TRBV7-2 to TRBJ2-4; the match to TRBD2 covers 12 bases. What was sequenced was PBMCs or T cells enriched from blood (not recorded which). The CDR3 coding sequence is TGTGCCAGCAGCCCTAGGACTAGCGGGGTACTAGCCAAAAACATTCAGTACTTC. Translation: CASSPRTSGVLAKNIQYF.